Shown below are 27 T cell receptor beta chains from a single sample sequenced in a study of metastatic and nonmetastatic thyroid tumors (dated by TCRdb to the early 2020s). The receptor library was made with PCR. Sequencing took place on an Illumina HiSeq 4000. TCRdb applied fastp at Q25 and MiXCR to the public reads, then kept only in-frame beta chains. The sample records around 44,000 clones, 28% of which are singletons. Roughly 9.5% of the sample rests with the top ten. Before undergoing thyroid surgery, none of the patients had been given any kind of treatment. Sequencing input: blood. The origin of the receptors is a male donor with papillary thyroid cancer or a benign thyroid nodule (not recorded which). Some clones in this sample may be carry-over from other donors' samples.

This chain links TRBV6-2 or TRBV6-3 with TRBJ2-1; D gene unclear. V was shortened by 2 bases and J by 2 bases, with 22 bases between the two germline ends. The V gene's germline CDR1 is MNHEY and CDR2 SVGEGT. CDR3 size: 19 residues. The CDR3 reads CASSYPCPASGMTYNEQFF. The CDR3 DNA is TGTGCCAGCAGTTACCCATGCCCCGCGAGTGGGATGACCTACAATGAGCAGTTCTTC.

The chain uses TRBV6-4 and TRBJ2-2, with TRBD1 matching over 7 bases. After removal of 5 bases from V and 8 bases from J, the junction contained 5 bases not matched to a gene. The germline V gene has CDR1 MRHNA and CDR2 SNTAGT. The length of the CDR3 is 13 residues. The CDR3 DNA follows: TGTGCCAGCAGTCCTACAGGGGTTGGGGAGCTGTTTTTT. Its protein product is CASSPTGVGELFF.

This clone was seen at least ten times. V and J are TRBV28 and TRBJ1-1; D is ambiguous. Trimming took 4 bases from V and 1 from J, leaving 7 bases between them. CDR3 length: 13 amino acids. Germline-derived CDR1 and CDR2 are MDHEN and SYDVKM. The CDR3 is CASSSEPNTEAFF. CDR3 nucleotide sequence: TGTGCCAGCAGTTCGGAGCCGAACACTGAAGCTTTCTTT.

The V and J genes are TRBV5-1 and TRBJ1-6; D not resolved. Trimming pared 0 bases from V and 10 bases from J, leaving 11 bases between. The length of the CDR3 is 14 residues. Germline V gene sequence: CDR1 SGHRS, CDR2 YFSETQ. The CDR3 DNA reads TGCGCCAGCAGCTTGGCCGGGCATGGGTCACCCCTCCACTTT. It is translated as CASSLAGHGSPLHF.

Comment on this clone: The junction differs from germline at one of its ends, possibly a read error. The chain employs TRBV4-1 and TRBJ1-1, with 7 bases lining up with TRBD1. Per germline, CDR1 MGHRA and CDR2 YSYEKL. The CDR3 runs to 17 residues. This chain's CDR3 is CASTQVRQGLMNTEAFF. DNA for the CDR3: TGCGCCAGCACCCAAGTGAGACAGGGACTTATGAACACTGAAGCTTTCTTT.

This clone showed up many times. This rearrangement joins TRBV3-1 to TRBJ2-3; no definite D call. V lost 1 base and J lost 8, with 13 bases in between. CDR3 size: 14 residues. The V gene's germline CDR1 is LGHDT and CDR2 YNNKEL (reference sequence). DNA for the CDR3: TGTGCCAGCAGCCAAGGGGTACTGGCTGTTACGCAGTATTTT. Its translation: CASSQGVLAVTQYF.

This clone was counted a few times. At one of its ends the junction is not consistent with the germline gene, which may arise from a read error. V usage is TRBV6-1 and J usage is TRBJ1-1, with 7 bases identical to TRBD1. The CDR3 has 13 residues. In germline, CDR1 is MNHNS, CDR2 SASEGT. Here the CDR3 reads CASSEARDSKAFF. The CDR3 nucleotides are TGTGCAAGCAGTGAAGCCCGGGACAGTAAAGCTTTCTTT.

This chain uses TRBV19 with TRBJ2-1; 13 bases are a match to TRBD2. V lost 1 base, J lost 6 bases, and 0 bases stayed unmatched. The CDR3 has 15 amino acids. CDR1 is LNHDA and CDR2 is SQIVND in the germline V gene (reference sequence). CDR3 nucleotides: TGTGCCAGTAGTATAGGGACTAGCGGGAGCAATGAGCAGTTCTTC. As protein: CASSIGTSGSNEQFF.

The sample holds many counts of this clone. V and J are TRBV30 and TRBJ2-1; D is perhaps TRBD1 (7 bases). The V gene lost 3 bases and the J gene lost 0 bases, with 18 bases spanning the gap. This CDR3 region has 17 residues. CDR1 and CDR2 (germline): GTSNPN, SVGIG (reference sequence). The CDR3 bases are TGTGCCTGGAGCGGACAGGACTACGAGAGCTCCTACAATGAGCAGTTCTTC. Amino acids: CAWSGQDYESSYNEQFF.

This clone was seen more than once but under ten times. One end of the junction varies from germline; a read error may be responsible. The chain has TRBV4-2 and TRBJ2-3, with D perhaps matching TRBD2 (6 bases). From germline, CDR1 is LGHNA and CDR2 YNFKEQ. The CDR3 length is 17 residues. This CDR3 is CAISQDLLAWATDTQYF. DNA of the CDR3: TGTGCCATCAGCCAAGATCTACTAGCTTGGGCCACAGATACGCAGTATTTT.

The chain recombines TRBV11-3 with TRBJ1-1; D is undetermined. The V gene's germline CDR1 is SGHNT and CDR2 YENEEA. V was trimmed by 7 bases and J by 1 base, leaving 7 bases between them. The length of the CDR3 is 12 residues. CDR3 region: CASTGANTEAFF. The CDR3 DNA reads as TGTGCCAGCACCGGAGCGAACACTGAAGCTTTCTTT.

This clone appeared many times. This chain connects TRBV28 to TRBJ2-1, with D perhaps being TRBD1 or TRBD2 (5 bases each). CDR1 MDHEN and CDR2 SYDVKM come from the germline V gene. V was pared by 7 bases and J by 6 bases, with 13 bases between. The CDR3 covers 13 residues. DNA for the CDR3: TGTGCCAGCACCGCCTTGGGACCCAATGAGCAGTTCTTC. Translation gives CASTALGPNEQFF.

In its sample, this clone was seen many times. The chain links TRBV20-1 to TRBJ1-4, with no clear D. Deletions cut 6 bases from V and 0 bases from J, with 17 bases between. Per germline, CDR1 DFQATT and CDR2 SNEGSKA (reference sequence). The CDR3 consists of 16 residues. The CDR3 sequence: CSAPLAATSTNEKLFF. As DNA, the CDR3 is TGCAGTGCCCCCCTGGCAGCGACTTCAACTAATGAAAAACTGTTTTTT.

The V gene is TRBV2, the J gene TRBJ2-7, with 9 bases aligning to TRBD2. CDR3 length: 14 residues. The germline gives CDR1 SNHLY, CDR2 FYNNEI. V lost 6 bases, J lost 5 bases, and 8 bases stayed unmatched. This CDR3 reads CASSLTSGVDEQYF. In nucleotides, the CDR3 is TGTGCCAGCAGCCTGACTAGCGGAGTGGACGAGCAGTACTTC. Looking up the rest from reference TRBV2 and TRBJ2-7 gives the full variable domain: EPEVTQTPSHQVTQMGQEVILRCVPISNHLYFYWYRQILGQKVEFLVSFYNNEISEKSEIFDDQFSVERPDGSNFTLKIRSTKLEDSAMYFCASSLTSGVDEQYFGPGTRLTVT.

The genes are TRBV24-1 and TRBJ1-2; 9 bases map to TRBD1. CDR1 and CDR2 (germline): KGHDR, SFDVKD. The V and J ends lost 4 bases and 5 bases, in that order; junction bases with no gene match: 4. This CDR3 spans 14 amino acids. CDR3 in DNA: TGTGCCACCAGTGAACCGGGACAGGGATATGGCTACACCTTC. Translating gives CATSEPGQGYGYTF.

In its sample, this clone was seen a few times. This sequence joins TRBV2 and TRBJ1-5; a possible D gene is TRBD1 (5 bases). CDR3 length: 15 residues. The germline V and J ends were trimmed by 7 bases and 3 bases, with 16 bases remaining between them. Germline V gene data show CDR1 as SNHLY and CDR2 as FYNNEI. CDR3 amino acids: CASNVGGKTNQPQHF. In DNA, the CDR3 is TGTGCCAGCAACGTTGGGGGGAAGACCAATCAGCCCCAGCATTTT. The full variable domain, in which reference TRBV2 and TRBJ1-5 provide the parts outside the CDR3, is EPEVTQTPSHQVTQMGQEVILRCVPISNHLYFYWYRQILGQKVEFLVSFYNNEISEKSEIFDDQFSVERPDGSNFTLKIRSTKLEDSAMYFCASNVGGKTNQPQHFGDGTRLSIL.

The chain combines TRBV20-1 with TRBJ2-5; D might be TRBD2 (5 bases). V was cut by 6 bases and J by 1 base, with 6 bases left in between. Germline V gene lookup returns CDR1 DFQATT and CDR2 SNEGSKA (reference sequence). The CDR3 has 11 amino acids. The CDR3 loop reads CSAGGQETQYF. In DNA, the CDR3 is TGCAGTGCCGGAGGCCAAGAGACCCAGTACTTC.

This clone was observed many times. This sample also contains other DNA sequences that code for the same CDR3. The V and J genes are TRBV12-3 or TRBV12-4 and TRBJ1-2; D perhaps matches TRBD1 (5 bases). V lost 7 bases to trimming and J lost 2 bases, with 14 bases between them. The CDR3 runs 14 residues. The CDR3 DNA reads TGTGCCAGCACGGAACAGGACGAAAACTATGGCTACACCTTC. Its translation: CASTEQDENYGYTF.

This clone was seen ten or more times. The V call is TRBV12-3 or TRBV12-4, the J call TRBJ2-7; D ambiguous. The CDR3 spans 13 residues. The V end was cut by 5 bases, the J end by 5 bases, with 13 bases between. CDR3 DNA sequence: TGTGCCAGCAGTCTTACTACCAAGAACGAGCAGTACTTC. Translated: CASSLTTKNEQYF.

This clone was counted a few times. The chain combines TRBV7-3 with TRBJ2-6, with 9 bases aligning to TRBD1. Germline V gene sequence: CDR1 SGHTA, CDR2 FQGTGA. Unmatched junction bases numbered 4, after V lost 3 bases and J lost 1 base. The CDR3 totals 17 residues. Written as DNA, the CDR3 is TGTGCCAGCAGCTTGACAGGGGGGGCGTCTGGGGCCAACGTCCTGACTTTC. Protein: CASSLTGGASGANVLTF.

At least ten counts were recorded for this clone. V is TRBV5-1 and J is TRBJ2-1; tentative D call: TRBD2 (6 bases). Trimming shortened V by 0 bases and J by 9 bases, and 13 bases separated the two germline ends. This CDR3 is built from 14 residues. Germline V lookup: CDR1 SGHRS, CDR2 YFSETQ. CDR3 in amino acids: CASSLGQGSGEQFF. The CDR3 nucleotides are TGCGCCAGCAGCTTGGGGCAGGGTAGCGGTGAGCAGTTCTTC.

The V and J genes are TRBV20-1 and TRBJ2-7; a possible D gene is TRBD1 (5 bases). The CDR3 has 14 amino acids. Germline CDR1 and CDR2: DFQATT and SNEGSKA (reference sequence). With 0 bases removed from V and 3 bases from J, the gap between germline ends came to 12 bases. CDR3: CSAREPPRGYEQYF. Here the CDR3 DNA reads TGCAGTGCTAGAGAACCACCTAGGGGCTACGAGCAGTACTTC.

V gene TRBV29-1 combines with J gene TRBJ1-2; possibly TRBD1 for D (6 bases). The CDR3 sequence is 13 residues long. Germline V gene lookup returns CDR1 SQVTM and CDR2 ANQGSEA. With 6 bases removed from V and 4 bases from J, the gap between germline ends came to 15 bases. CDR3 loop: CSVANRATYGYTF. The CDR3 nucleotides read TGCAGCGTAGCCAACAGGGCTACCTATGGCTACACCTTC.

This clone was counted only a few times. The V call is TRBV28, the J call TRBJ2-1, with D perhaps assigned TRBD1 or TRBD2 (5 bases each). Trimming took 8 bases from V and 6 from J, leaving 17 bases between them. The CDR3 extends over 14 amino acids. Germline lookup yields CDR1 MDHEN and CDR2 SYDVKM. Here the CDR3 DNA reads TGTGCCAGCGTATCACCACTGGGGGTCAATGAGCAGTTCTTC. Its protein product is CASVSPLGVNEQFF. Supplemented by reference TRBV28 and TRBJ2-1, the full variable domain reads DVKVTQSSRYLVKRTGEKVFLECVQDMDHENMFWYRQDPGLGLRLIYFSYDVKMKEKGDIPEGYSVSREKKERFSLILESASTNQTSMYLCASVSPLGVNEQFFGPGTRLTVL.

Comments on this clone: The identical CDR3 is also encoded by other nucleotide sequences in the sample. CDR3 residues: CASSRLAGDYNEQFF. As DNA, the CDR3 is TGTGCCAGCAGCAGACTAGCGGGTGATTACAATGAGCAGTTCTTC. The gene calls are TRBV6-1 and TRBJ2-1; 10 bases match TRBD2. CDR3 length: 15 amino acids. The germline gives CDR1 MNHNS, CDR2 SASEGT. With 6 bases clipped from V and 4 bases from J, the junction kept 6 bases outside the gene matches.

This clone came up many times. The chain recombines TRBV28 with TRBJ1-1; D is perhaps TRBD1 (5 bases). The CDR3 consists of 13 residues. With 6 bases removed from V and 0 bases from J, the gap between germline ends came to 8 bases. The germline CDR1 and CDR2 sequences are MDHEN and SYDVKM. For the CDR3, the DNA is TGTGCCAGCAGCCGAGGGGTGAACACTGAAGCTTTCTTT. Protein sequence: CASSRGVNTEAFF.

This clone was detected a few times. One junction end disagrees with the germline gene, perhaps due to a read error. The chain joins TRBV28 to TRBJ2-1; 11 positions match TRBD2. CDR1 and CDR2 (germline): MDHEN, SYDVKM. This CDR3 has 17 residues. CDR3 residues: CASSFPTSGSLLNDQFF. The CDR3 DNA is TGTGCCAGCAGTTTCCCCACTAGCGGGAGTCTTCTAAATGATCAGTTCTTC.